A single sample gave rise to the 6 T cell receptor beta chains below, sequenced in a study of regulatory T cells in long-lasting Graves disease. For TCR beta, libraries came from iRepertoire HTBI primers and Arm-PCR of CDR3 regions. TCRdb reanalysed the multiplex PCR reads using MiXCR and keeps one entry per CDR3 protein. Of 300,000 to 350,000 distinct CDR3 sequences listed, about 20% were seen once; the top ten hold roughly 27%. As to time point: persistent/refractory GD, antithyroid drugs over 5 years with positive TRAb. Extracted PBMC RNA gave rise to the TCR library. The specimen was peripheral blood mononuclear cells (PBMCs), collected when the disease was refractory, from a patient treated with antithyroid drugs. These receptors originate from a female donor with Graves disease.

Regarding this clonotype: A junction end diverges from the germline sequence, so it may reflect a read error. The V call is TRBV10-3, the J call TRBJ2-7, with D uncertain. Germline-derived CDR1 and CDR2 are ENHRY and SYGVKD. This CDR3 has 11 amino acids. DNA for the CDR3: TGTGCCATCAGTGAGTCTGCAGTTTACCACTTC. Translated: CAISESAVYHF.

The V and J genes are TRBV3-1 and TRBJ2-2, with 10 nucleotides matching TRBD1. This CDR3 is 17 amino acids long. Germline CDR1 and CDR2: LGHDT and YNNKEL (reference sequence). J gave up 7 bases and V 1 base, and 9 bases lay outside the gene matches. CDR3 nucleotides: TGTGCCAGCAGCCAAGTAGATCCCGGGACAGGGGTCGGGGAGCTGTTTTTT. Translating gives CASSQVDPGTGVGELFF.

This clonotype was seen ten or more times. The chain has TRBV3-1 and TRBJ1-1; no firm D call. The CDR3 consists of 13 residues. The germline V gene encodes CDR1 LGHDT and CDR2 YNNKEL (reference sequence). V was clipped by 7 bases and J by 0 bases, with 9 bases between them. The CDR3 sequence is CASTQYMNTEAFF. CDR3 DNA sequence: TGTGCCAGCACACAGTACATGAACACTGAAGCTTTCTTT.

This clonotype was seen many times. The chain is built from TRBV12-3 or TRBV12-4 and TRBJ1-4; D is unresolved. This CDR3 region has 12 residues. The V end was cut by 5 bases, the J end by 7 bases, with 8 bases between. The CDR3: CASSRIIEKLFF. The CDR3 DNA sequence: TGTGCCAGCAGTCGAATCATTGAAAAACTGTTTTTT.

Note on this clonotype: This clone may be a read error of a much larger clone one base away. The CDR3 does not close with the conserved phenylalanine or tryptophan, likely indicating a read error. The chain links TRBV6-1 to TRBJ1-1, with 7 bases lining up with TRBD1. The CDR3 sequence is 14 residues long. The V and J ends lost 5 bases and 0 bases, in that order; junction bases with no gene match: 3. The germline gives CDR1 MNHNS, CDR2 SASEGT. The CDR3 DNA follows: TGTGCCAGCAGTACCGGACAGGTGAACACTGAAGCTTTCCTT. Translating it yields CASSTGQVNTEAFL.

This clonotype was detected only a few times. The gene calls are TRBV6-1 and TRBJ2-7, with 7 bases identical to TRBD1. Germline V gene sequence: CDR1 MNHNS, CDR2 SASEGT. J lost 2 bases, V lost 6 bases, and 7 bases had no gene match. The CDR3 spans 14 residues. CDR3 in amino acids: CASRRQGFAYEQYF. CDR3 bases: TGTGCCAGCAGACGACAGGGATTTGCCTACGAGCAGTACTTC.